This T cell receptor beta chain is drawn from a study of cytomegalovirus exposure and HLA in healthy donors. Study background: A prior study identified 110 million or so unique TCR beta sequences from 150 million to 200 million T cells. Study observations and caveats: An assumption of roughly uniform sequencing depth across donors underlay the presence/absence analyses. Over 15,000 TCR beta sequences were associated with HLA alleles at 0.05 false discovery rate in a later analysis.

With 60 Vbeta and 13 Jbeta primers, the PCR was carried out. Using immunoSEQ multiplex PCR, the repertoire was profiled, and TCRdb retains in-frame clones only, with some absent. Altogether 150,000 or so clones are present, 80% being singletons, with the ten largest covering 2.4%. CDR3 length: 15 residues. Germline assignment: CDR1 MGHRA and CDR2 YSYEKL. V dropped 0 bases and J dropped 3 bases, with 11 bases sitting between them. Concerning this clone: The antigen is unknown.

Sample: PBMCs. This TCR came from a man over 45 in good health and CMV-seronegative. The chain combines TRBV4-1 with TRBJ1-1; D unresolved. The CDR3 loop reads CASSQDNREDTEAFF. Written as DNA, the CDR3 is TGCGCCAGCAGCCAAGATAACCGGGAGGACACTGAAGCTTTCTTT.